Below, one T cell receptor (beta chain) is given with its context. What it recognizes is unknown. This specimen comes from a study of T cell responses to AZD1222 COVID-19 vaccine. Broader study findings: Donors were mostly white British, more females; clonal diversity possibly underestimated.

Germline V gene data show CDR1 as SEHNR and CDR2 as FQNEAQ (reference sequence). The CDR3 has 15 residues. V was trimmed by 3 bases and J by 6 bases, leaving 18 bases between them. Measured with immunoSEQ multiplex PCR; TCRdb has only the in-frame clones, and not every one. The repertoire has approximately 150,000 clones, around 90% of them found once; the top ten carry 7.5% to 9.5%. This chain uses TRBV7-9 with TRBJ2-7, with a weak D call TRBD2 (5 bases). This specimen consisted of peripheral blood, obtained 28 days after the second dose of the MenACWY control vaccine. The receptor's source is an adult who received the MenACWY meningococcal vaccine as a control. The DNA of the CDR3 is TGTGCCAGCAGCTTGGTGGTAGCCCTGGGGAGCGAGCAGTACTTC. Translating it yields CASSLVVALGSEQYF.